Reported below is one T cell receptor beta chain. The antigen remains unidentified. The sample comes from a study of OX40 agonist ivuxolimab in advanced cancers. Produced via immunoSEQ multiplex PCR; TCRdb's table is partial and in-frame only. This table has under 90,000 clones, approximately 90% appearing once. Overall study findings and caveats: Certain nonresponding patients likewise had low normalized T-cell clonal expansion.

Germline CDR1 is SEHNR and CDR2 is FQNEAQ (reference sequence). This CDR3 is 16 amino acids long. The V gene lost 5 bases and the J gene lost 4 bases, with 15 bases spanning the gap. This chain links TRBV7-9 with TRBJ2-6; D remains ambiguous. Sequenced here: CD4+ or CD8+ T cells sorted from blood, sampled in a trial of the OX40 agonist ivuxolimab. The receptor comes from an adult with an advanced solid tumor such as melanoma, head and neck, liver or kidney cancer. In DNA form, the CDR3 reads TGTGCCAGCAGCCAAACCTTGGCTTTGGGGGCCAACGTCCTGACTTTC. Translated: CASSQTLALGANVLTF.